The next 8 T cell receptor beta chains were all read from a single sample in a study of technical replicates of blood from several donors. The repertoire was sequenced with immunoSEQ multiplex PCR; TCRdb's copy has only in-frame clones and lacks some. The sample carries about 85,000 clones, just under 95% recorded once. The specimen sequenced was T cells isolated from PBMCs. These receptors originate from a human donor in good health.

A single count supports this clone. The chain carries TRBV6-6 and TRBJ1-1; D is uncertain. Germline CDR1 MNHNY, CDR2 SVGAGI (reference sequence). This CDR3 has 14 amino acids. The V gene lost 1 base and the J gene lost 0 bases, with 6 bases spanning the gap. The CDR3, as DNA: TGTGCCAGCAGTTACTGGAGGATGAACACTGAAGCTTTCTTT. It specifies CASSYWRMNTEAFF.

This clone was seen a single time. J is TRBJ1-5 and V is TRBV2, with D perhaps matching TRBD1 (6 bases). This CDR3 contains 14 residues. Germline CDR1 reads SNHLY; CDR2 reads FYNNEI. V was cut by 8 bases and J by 0 bases, with 11 bases left in between. CDR3 region: CASSGQISNQPQHF. DNA of the CDR3: TGTGCCAGCTCCGGACAGATTAGCAATCAGCCCCAGCATTTT.

This chain uses TRBV6-6 with TRBJ1-5; 9 nucleotides line up with TRBD1. J lost 6 bases, V lost 6 bases, and 9 bases had no gene match. This CDR3 region has 15 residues. Germline V lookup: CDR1 MNHNY, CDR2 SVGAGI (reference sequence). The CDR3 protein is CASREPTGGGQPQHF. CDR3 nucleotide sequence: TGTGCCAGCAGGGAACCGACAGGGGGAGGTCAGCCCCAGCATTTT.

The DNA for the CDR3 is TGTGCCAGCAGCTCCGGGACAGCCTATGGCTACACCTTC. Translating it yields CASSSGTAYGYTF. This chain links TRBV7-8 with TRBJ1-2; 7 nucleotides line up with TRBD1. The CDR3 extends over 13 amino acids. Germline CDR1 reads SGHVS; CDR2 reads FQNEAQ. The V segment lost 4 bases and the J segment 4 bases; nucleotides outside the gene matches: 3. The full variable domain, completed using reference TRBV7-8 and TRBJ1-2, is GAGVSQSPRYKVAKRGQDVALRCDPISGHVSLFWYQQALGQGPEFLTYFQNEAQLDKSGLPSDRFFAERPEGSVSTLKIQRTQQEDSAVYLCASSSGTAYGYTFGSGTRLTVV.

This clone was seen once. One end of the junction varies from germline; a read error may be responsible. The chain is built from TRBV29-1 and TRBJ2-7; a possible D gene is TRBD2 (6 bases). CDR3 length: 11 residues. CDR1 is SQVTM, CDR2 ANQGSEA, per germline. CDR3 protein: CSVEDGRESIF. The CDR3 DNA follows: TGCAGCGTTGAAGATGGACGGGAGTCGATCTTC.

This chain joins TRBV27 and TRBJ1-1; D remains ambiguous. The ends were cut back, 3 bases at V and 6 bases at J, with 14 bases in the middle. The CDR3 length is 14 residues. Germline values: CDR1 MNHEY, CDR2 SMNVEV (reference sequence). The CDR3 here is CASSFRRTVSEAFF. The CDR3 DNA reads TGTGCCAGCAGTTTCCGGCGGACTGTGTCTGAAGCTTTCTTT.

The chain couples TRBV6-5 to TRBJ1-1; 8 nucleotides match TRBD1. This CDR3 region has 13 residues. CDR1 and CDR2 from the germline V gene are MNHEY and SVGAGI. Germline trimming cut 6 bases from V and 6 bases from J; bases unmatched to any gene: 6. This CDR3 reads CASRSTGGAEAFF. CDR3 nucleotides: TGTGCCAGCAGGTCCACAGGGGGGGCTGAAGCTTTCTTT.

The count of this clone is one. The DNA of the CDR3 is TGTGCCAGCAGCTCCCGACACACCAACTATGGCTACACCTTC. Protein: CASSSRHTNYGYTF. The gene calls are TRBV7-8 and TRBJ1-2; D is unresolved. The V and J ends lost 4 bases and 2 bases respectively, with 11 bases between them. The CDR3 loop spans 14 amino acids. In germline, CDR1 is SGHVS, CDR2 FQNEAQ.